This entry is about one T cell receptor beta chain. Its antigen is unidentified. At one end, the junction sequence differs from germline, possibly due to a read error. Assays were performed on roughly 10^5 TCR templates per sample. TCRdb's copy holds only in-frame clones and misses some; the assay was immunoSEQ multiplex PCR. Of about 56,000 clones listed, 95% to 98% are singletons. The sample originates from a study of siplizumab effects on memory and regulatory T cells. Study-level results: Both greater diversity than memory cells and a major contribution to the alloresponse seemed to characterize naive T cells. Relative to controls at less than 35%, mappable alloreactive CD4+ clones exhibited a mean Treg-derived proportion of under 75% with siplizumab.

Germline V gives CDR1 SGHTA, CDR2 FQGNSA. There are 16 residues in the CDR3. The clonotype was recovered from a human donor in good health. The rearrangement links TRBV7-2 to TRBJ1-2; weak D call: TRBD1 (5 bases). Material: naive CD8+ T cells sorted from blood. The DNA of the CDR3 is TGTGCCAGCATCTTAAGCCCGGGGGATTCCTCCTATGGCTACACCTTC. Translation gives CASILSPGDSSYGYTF.